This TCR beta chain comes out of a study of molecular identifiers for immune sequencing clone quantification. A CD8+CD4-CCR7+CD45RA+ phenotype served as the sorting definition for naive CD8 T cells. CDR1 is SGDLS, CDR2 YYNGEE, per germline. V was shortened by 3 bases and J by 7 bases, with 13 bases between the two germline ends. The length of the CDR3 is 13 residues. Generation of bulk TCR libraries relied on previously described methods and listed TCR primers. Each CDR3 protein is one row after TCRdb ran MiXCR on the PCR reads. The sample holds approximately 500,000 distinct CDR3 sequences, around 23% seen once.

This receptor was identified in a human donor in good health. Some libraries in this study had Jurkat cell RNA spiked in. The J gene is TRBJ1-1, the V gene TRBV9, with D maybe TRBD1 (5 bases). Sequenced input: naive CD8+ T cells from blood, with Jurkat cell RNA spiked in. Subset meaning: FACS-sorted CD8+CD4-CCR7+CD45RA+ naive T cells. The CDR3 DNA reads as TGTGCCAGCAGCGCTCCCGGGACGGATGAAGCTTTCTTT. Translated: CASSAPGTDEAFF.